The 25 T cell receptor beta chains below all came from one sample that was sequenced in a study of blood T cell repertoires in COVID-19. Sequencing used immunoSEQ multiplex PCR; TCRdb keeps in-frame clones, though not all of them. The sample records under 170,000 clones, about 90% being singletons. Sequencing was performed on peripheral blood. Receptors originate from an older woman with active or convalescent COVID-19.

The chain employs TRBV6-5 and TRBJ1-2; D gene unclear. The CDR3 contains 12 residues. The V gene's germline CDR1 is MNHEY and CDR2 SVGAGI. V was clipped by 6 bases and J by 2 bases, with 7 bases between them. CDR3 nucleotide sequence: TGTGCCAGCAGCTCTATAAACTATGGCTACACCTTC. This translates into CASSSINYGYTF.

CDR3 nucleotides: TGTGCCAGCAGCAAAACAGCGGACTATGGCTACACCTTC. It codes for CASSKTADYGYTF. The rearrangement uses TRBV12-3 or TRBV12-4 and TRBJ1-2; D not certain. This CDR3 has 13 amino acids. Trimming stripped 6 bases from V and 3 bases from J, with 11 bases between.

The V and J genes are TRBV5-1 and TRBJ2-2; D is ambiguous. This CDR3 region has 15 residues. Trimming left V 0 bases short and J 4 bases short, with 10 bases between. The germline V gene has CDR1 SGHRS and CDR2 YFSETQ. The CDR3 bases are TGCGCCAGCAGCTTGGTGGCAGGTAGCACCGGGGAGCTGTTTTTT. Protein: CASSLVAGSTGELFF.

This chain connects TRBV6-5 to TRBJ2-7; 11 positions agree with TRBD1. Unmatched junction bases numbered 3, after V lost 6 bases and J lost 5 bases. Germline V CDR1 and CDR2: MNHEY, SVGAGI. The CDR3 sequence is 13 residues long. DNA for the CDR3: TGTGCCAGCAGAAGGACAGGGGGCAACGAGCAGTACTTC. Its translation: CASRRTGGNEQYF.

CDR3 in amino acids: CAWSTTYTGELFF. As DNA, the CDR3 is TGTGCCTGGAGTACGACTTATACCGGGGAGCTGTTTTTT. The rearrangement uses TRBV30 and TRBJ2-2, with no clear D. V was clipped by 2 bases and J by 5 bases, with 9 bases between them. The V gene's germline CDR1 is GTSNPN and CDR2 SVGIG (reference sequence). CDR3 length: 13 amino acids.

Here the CDR3 reads CASSSQNYEQYF. For the CDR3, the DNA is TGTGCCAGCAGCTCCCAAAACTACGAGCAGTACTTC. The rearrangement uses TRBV7-2 and TRBJ2-7; D is unresolved. The CDR3 extends over 12 amino acids. Germline CDR1 and CDR2: SGHTA and FQGNSA. V shed 4 bases and J shed 3 bases, with 7 bases lying between them. The whole variable domain, filled in from reference TRBV7-2 and TRBJ2-7, reads GAGVSQSPSNKVTEKGKDVELRCDPISGHTALYWYRQSLGQGLEFLIYFQGNSAPDKSGLPSDRFSAERTGGSVSTLTIQRTQQEDSAVYLCASSSQNYEQYFGPGTRLTVT.

J is TRBJ2-5 and V is TRBV7-9, with 16 bases aligning to TRBD2. J was trimmed by 4 bases and V by 4 bases; bases with no gene match: 9. Germline V CDR1 and CDR2: SEHNR, FQNEAQ (reference sequence). The CDR3 has 18 residues. CDR3 protein: CASSSSGTSGGEGETQYF. The CDR3 bases are TGTGCCAGCAGCTCCTCCGGGACTAGCGGGGGGGAAGGAGAGACCCAGTACTTC.

This clone came up once. This chain joins TRBV13 and TRBJ2-3, with 11 bases fitting TRBD2. The CDR3 has 15 residues. Germline CDR1 is PRHDT and CDR2 is FYEKMQ (reference sequence). Unmatched junction bases numbered 7, after V lost 5 bases and J lost 6 bases. DNA for the CDR3: TGTGCCAGCAGCATCCTAGCGGGGGGTGGGGATACGCAGTATTTT. This gives the protein CASSILAGGGDTQYF. Based on the CDR3 plus reference TRBV13 and TRBJ2-3, the full variable domain is AAGVIQSPRHLIKEKRETATLKCYPIPRHDTVYWYQQGPGQDPQFLISFYEKMQSDKGSIPDRFSAQQFSDYHSELNMSSLELGDSALYFCASSILAGGGDTQYFGPGTRLTVL.

This chain connects TRBV4-1 to TRBJ1-3; the match to TRBD1 covers 7 bases. Germline V lookup: CDR1 MGHRA, CDR2 YSYEKL. Trimming cost V 1 base and J 2 bases; bases outside gene matches: 5. CDR3 length: 16 residues. The CDR3 reads CASSQGRQGAGNTIYF. The CDR3 DNA reads TGCGCCAGCAGCCAAGGCCGGCAGGGGGCTGGAAACACCATATATTTT.

CDR3 nucleotide sequence: TGTGCCAGCAGCTTATCCAAGAACACTGAAGCTTTCTTT. Its protein product is CASSLSKNTEAFF. The genes are TRBV7-2 and TRBJ1-1; D gene unclear. Trimming shortened V by 2 bases and J by 1 base, and 5 bases separated the two germline ends. CDR3 length equals 13 residues. The germline V gene encodes CDR1 SGHTA and CDR2 FQGNSA.

This clone occurred once. This chain uses TRBV4-3 with TRBJ2-1, with TRBD2 matching over 10 bases. The CDR3 is 15 amino acids. Losses at the gene ends were 5 bases for V and 6 bases for J; bases not matched to a gene: 7. Per the germline V gene, CDR1 is LGHNA and CDR2 is YSLEER. The CDR3 loop reads CASSRAGGSSNEQFF. Here the CDR3 DNA reads TGCGCCAGCAGCAGAGCGGGGGGGTCAAGCAATGAGCAGTTCTTC.

The V and J genes are TRBV6-6 and TRBJ2-2, with TRBD2 as a possible D gene (7 bases). The ends were cut back, 2 bases at V and 8 bases at J, with 12 bases in the middle. Germline V lookup: CDR1 MNHNY, CDR2 SVGAGI (reference sequence). The length of the CDR3 is 14 residues. For the CDR3, the DNA is TGTGCCAGCAGTTACGACGGGGGGCAGGGGGAGCTGTTTTTT. Protein product: CASSYDGGQGELFF.

The CDR3 DNA sequence: TGTGCCAGCAGTGTAGCGGGGGGGGCTAGTGAGCAGTTCTTC. Protein sequence: CASSVAGGASEQFF. The V call is TRBV6-1, the J call TRBJ2-1, with TRBD2 matching over 11 bases. Trimming removed 4 bases from V and 9 bases from J; junction bases left unmatched: 5. Germline V lookup: CDR1 MNHNS, CDR2 SASEGT. The CDR3 sequence is 14 residues long.

The chain recombines TRBV5-5 with TRBJ2-1; 9 bases match TRBD1. V trimming: 0 bases; J trimming: 8 bases; junction bases outside the gene matches: 9. The CDR3 has 16 residues. Germline values: CDR1 SGHKS, CDR2 YYEKEE (reference sequence). The CDR3 nucleotides are TGTGCCAGCAGCTTGGCCGGGGGGACAGGGATTTATGAGCAGTTCTTC. Its translation: CASSLAGGTGIYEQFF. The whole variable domain, remainder taken from reference TRBV5-5 and TRBJ2-1, is DAGVTQSPTHLIKTRGQQVTLRCSPISGHKSVSWYQQVLGQGPQFIFQYYEKEERGRGNFPDRFSARQFPNYSSELNVNALLLGDSALYLCASSLAGGTGIYEQFFGPGTRLTVL.

The chain recombines TRBV5-4 with TRBJ2-3; the D gene is possibly TRBD2 (5 bases). The CDR3 consists of 13 residues. Germline V gene data show CDR1 as SGHNT and CDR2 as YYREEE (reference sequence). The germline V and J ends were trimmed by 4 bases and 2 bases, with 8 bases remaining between them. As DNA, the CDR3 is TGTGCCAGCAGCCCGGGGTCCACAGATACGCAGTATTTT. Its translation: CASSPGSTDTQYF. Based on the CDR3 plus reference TRBV5-4 and TRBJ2-3, the full variable domain is ETGVTQSPTHLIKTRGQQVTLRCSSQSGHNTVSWYQQALGQGPQFIFQYYREEENGRGNFPPRFSGLQFPNYSSELNVNALELDDSALYLCASSPGSTDTQYFGPGTRLTVL.

V and J are TRBV6-6 and TRBJ1-2, with a possible D match to TRBD1 (5 bases). The V and J ends lost 6 bases and 5 bases respectively, with 16 bases between them. The CDR3 extends over 14 amino acids. Looked up from germline, CDR1 is MNHNY and CDR2 is SVGAGI (reference sequence). CDR3 sequence reads: CASSGGLVSYGYTF. As DNA, the CDR3 is TGTGCCAGCAGCGGGGGTCTCGTAAGTTATGGCTACACCTTC.

The gene calls are TRBV13 and TRBJ2-1; 14 bases agree with TRBD2. The CDR3 spans 20 residues. V lost 5 bases to trimming and J lost 0 bases; unmatched junction nucleotides: 12. CDR1 is PRHDT, CDR2 FYEKMQ, per germline (reference sequence). CDR3 protein: CASSPRTSGGPESSYNEQFF. The CDR3 coding sequence is TGTGCCAGCAGCCCCAGGACTAGCGGGGGGCCCGAGAGCTCCTACAATGAGCAGTTCTTC.

The chain links TRBV30 to TRBJ1-1; D gene uncertain. V was shortened by 1 base and J by 7 bases, with 10 bases between the two germline ends. Germline V lookup: CDR1 GTSNPN, CDR2 SVGIG (reference sequence). The length of the CDR3 is 12 residues. The CDR3 spells CAWSGPDFEAFF. The DNA for the CDR3 is TGTGCCTGGAGTGGGCCAGACTTTGAAGCTTTCTTT. The variable domain in full, with the rest retrieved from reference TRBV30 and TRBJ1-1, is SQTIHQWPATLVQPVGSPLSLECTVEGTSNPNLYWYRQAAGRGLQLLFYSVGIGQISSEVPQNLSASRPQDRQFILSSKKLLLSDSGFYLCAWSGPDFEAFFGQGTRLTVV.

V gene TRBV7-9 combines with J gene TRBJ1-3, with a tentative D call TRBD1 (5 bases). CDR1 is SEHNR, CDR2 FQNEAQ, per germline (reference sequence). This CDR3 contains 15 residues. V was shortened by 1 base and J by 2 bases, with 9 bases between the two germline ends. The CDR3 DNA reads as TGTGCCAGCAGCTTAGAGGGACTGGCTGGAAACACCATATATTTT. This translates into CASSLEGLAGNTIYF.

This clone was seen a handful of times. The gene calls are TRBV7-2 and TRBJ1-1; D may be TRBD1 (5 bases). CDR1 is SGHTA, CDR2 FQGNSA, per germline. The CDR3 covers 15 residues. Trimming cost V 1 base and J 3 bases, with 12 bases left between them. CDR3 nucleotide sequence: TGTGCCAGCAGCTTAGAGTCAGGGTCGTACACTGAAGCTTTCTTT. Residues: CASSLESGSYTEAFF.

This clone is a singleton in its sample. V is TRBV11-3 and J is TRBJ2-1; 7 bases map to TRBD2. The CDR3 has 16 residues. The V gene end was trimmed by 4 bases and the J gene end by 4 bases; junction bases not matched to a gene: 10. Germline CDR1 reads SGHNT; CDR2 reads YENEEA. DNA of the CDR3: TGTGCCAGCAGCTCAGGGCGGCGGGGGTATTACAATGAGCAGTTCTTC. It translates to CASSSGRRGYYNEQFF.

This chain links TRBV6-5 with TRBJ2-5; a possible D gene is TRBD2 (5 bases). Trimming took 6 bases from V and 2 from J, leaving 13 bases between them. The CDR3 loop spans 14 amino acids. CDR1 and CDR2 (germline): MNHEY, SVGAGI. The CDR3 sequence: CASSPYGKQETQYF. The CDR3 DNA is TGTGCCAGCAGCCCCTACGGGAAGCAAGAGACCCAGTACTTC.

The chain couples TRBV2 to TRBJ1-2; D is possibly TRBD1 (6 bases). Germline V lookup: CDR1 SNHLY, CDR2 FYNNEI. The V end lost 11 bases, the J end lost 2 bases, and 18 bases lay between the germline ends. The CDR3 length is 14 residues. CDR3 loop: CAGNNRDSNYGYTF. The CDR3 DNA reads as TGTGCCGGAAACAACAGGGATAGCAACTATGGCTACACCTTC.

The rearrangement joins TRBV12-3 or TRBV12-4 to TRBJ1-5; unclear D gene. The CDR3 has 13 residues. Trimming cost V 3 bases and J 7 bases, with 10 bases left between them. DNA of the CDR3: TGTGCCAGCAGTTTCGGGGAGCACCAGCCCCAGCATTTT. This translates into CASSFGEHQPQHF.

The CDR3 here is CASSLENTGGGQPQHF. CDR3 coding DNA: TGTGCCAGCAGCTTAGAAAATACGGGGGGCGGACAGCCCCAGCATTTT. This chain uses TRBV11-2 with TRBJ1-5; D perhaps matches TRBD1 (6 bases). V lost 0 bases and J lost 7, with 16 bases in between. CDR1 and CDR2 (germline): SGHAT, FQNNGV. The CDR3 extends over 16 amino acids.